The clone carrying this T cell receptor (beta chain) was observed at least ten times. Its antigen is not known. This sample was included in a study of metastatic and nonmetastatic thyroid tumors. Study-level information: Blood and tumor or nodule tissue repertoires from malignant and benign thyroid patients were compared.

No patient had received any treatment before thyroid surgery. Per the authors' pipeline: The distant-metastasis classifier for papillary thyroid cancer was built from CDR3 differences across clinicopathological groups. TCRdb re-called clones via MiXCR from the PCR reads. TCRdb, rather than the study authors, made the V and J calls. The profile shows about 37,000 clones, roughly 14% of them singletons. This CDR3 is built from 14 residues. V shed 5 bases and J shed 8 bases, with 16 bases lying between them. CDR1 is MNHNS, CDR2 SASEGT, per germline. Whole-study findings and limits: Within blood and tumor, benign nodules reportedly had significantly lower TCR beta diversity than malignant thyroid tumors did.

The specimen was blood. The chain links TRBV6-1 to TRBJ1-5, with no clear D. The clonotype was recovered from a female donor with papillary thyroid cancer or a benign thyroid nodule (not recorded which). Some clones in this sample may be carry-over from other donors' samples. The CDR3 sequence is CASSPGPEGKPQHF. CDR3 in DNA: TGTGCCAGCAGTCCGGGTCCCGAAGGTAAGCCCCAGCATTTT.